Listed here are 26 T cell receptor beta chains from one sample, sequenced in a study of cytomegalovirus exposure and HLA in healthy donors. The PCR employed 60 Vbeta primers together with 13 Jbeta primers. Using immunoSEQ multiplex PCR, the repertoire was profiled, and TCRdb retains in-frame clones only, with some absent. The sample data list 150,000 to 200,000 clones. The sequenced material came from PBMCs. The receptor set was obtained from an older woman in good health and CMV-seronegative.

The V and J genes are TRBV6-5 and TRBJ2-5; a possible D gene is TRBD1 (6 bases). The germline V and J ends were trimmed by 6 bases and 2 bases, with 10 bases remaining between them. CDR3 length equals 13 residues. Germline CDR1 reads MNHEY; CDR2 reads SVGAGI. CDR3 sequence: CASRGHSQETQYF. The DNA for the CDR3 is TGTGCCAGCAGGGGACACAGTCAAGAGACCCAGTACTTC.

The chain links TRBV5-6 to TRBJ2-1; D is perhaps TRBD1 (6 bases). From germline, CDR1 is SGHDT and CDR2 YYEEEE. This CDR3 has 16 amino acids. V was trimmed by 2 bases and J by 3 bases, leaving 15 bases between them. The CDR3 bases are TGTGCCAGCAGCTTATACGCAGGGGAAGTCTACAATGAGCAGTTCTTC. Translating gives CASSLYAGEVYNEQFF.

The chain links TRBV19 to TRBJ2-7; 9 bases map to TRBD2. V dropped 4 bases and J dropped 5; count of bases not matched to a gene: 9. The germline gives CDR1 LNHDA, CDR2 SQIVND (reference sequence). The CDR3 spans 15 residues. CDR3 amino acids: CASSNLAGGEHEQYF. DNA of the CDR3: TGTGCCAGTAGTAACCTCGCGGGAGGGGAACACGAGCAGTACTTC.

The chain has TRBV2 and TRBJ1-6, with no clear D. Trimming cost V 2 bases and J 6 bases, with 8 bases left between them. The CDR3 sequence is 14 residues long. Germline CDR1 and CDR2: SNHLY and FYNNEI. CDR3 nucleotide sequence: TGTGCCAGCAGTGAACCCAGGTTTAATTCACCCCTCCACTTT. Its translation is CASSEPRFNSPLHF.

V is TRBV19 and J is TRBJ2-1; tentatively, D is TRBD2 (5 bases). The V gene lost 3 bases and the J gene lost 8 bases, with 14 bases spanning the gap. The CDR3 runs 14 residues. Germline assignment: CDR1 LNHDA and CDR2 SQIVND (reference sequence). DNA for the CDR3: TGTGCCAGTAGTATCGACCGCCTCGGGGATGAGCAGTTCTTC. Its translation: CASSIDRLGDEQFF.

V is TRBV11-3 and J is TRBJ1-5; 7 bases fit TRBD1. Germline V gene lookup returns CDR1 SGHNT and CDR2 YENEEA. CDR3 length equals 17 residues. The V segment lost 0 bases and the J segment 7 bases; nucleotides outside the gene matches: 12. CDR3 sequence reads: CASSLDWTGHRRQPQHF. The CDR3 DNA sequence: TGTGCCAGCAGCTTAGATTGGACAGGCCATCGTCGGCAGCCCCAGCATTTT.

The chain employs TRBV7-9 and TRBJ1-1, with D possibly matching TRBD1 (5 bases). The CDR3 is 15 residues long. Germline V gene lookup returns CDR1 SEHNR and CDR2 FQNEAQ (reference sequence). The V and J ends lost 4 bases and 4 bases respectively, with 16 bases between them. CDR3 residues: CASSSGRARSTEAFF. In nucleotides, the CDR3 is TGTGCCAGCAGCTCCGGCAGGGCGAGAAGCACTGAAGCTTTCTTT.

The rearrangement uses TRBV29-1 and TRBJ2-5, with 8 bases identical to TRBD1. Germline V gives CDR1 SQVTM, CDR2 ANQGSEA. The CDR3 runs to 15 residues. V was clipped by 1 base and J by 2 bases; unmatched bases: 6. CDR3 nucleotide sequence: TGCAGCGTTGAAGGAGACAGGGGTTATCAAGAGACCCAGTACTTC. It codes for CSVEGDRGYQETQYF.

This rearrangement joins TRBV2 to TRBJ2-7, with 7 positions matching TRBD1. The CDR3 has 13 amino acids. The germline gives CDR1 SNHLY, CDR2 FYNNEI. J lost 4 bases, V lost 10 bases, and 10 bases had no gene match. The CDR3 region has the DNA TGTGCCACTCGGACAGGTTCGCGGTACGAGCAGTACTTC. Translating it yields CATRTGSRYEQYF.

The V and J genes are TRBV9 and TRBJ2-1, with a possible D match to TRBD2 (6 bases). Germline CDR1 is SGDLS and CDR2 is YYNGEE. V lost 6 bases and J lost 2, with 15 bases in between. The CDR3 length is 15 residues. The CDR3 protein is CASTGGVSPYNEQFF. For the CDR3, the DNA is TGTGCCAGCACCGGGGGTGTGAGTCCCTACAATGAGCAGTTCTTC.

The V gene is TRBV4-2, the J gene TRBJ1-2; TRBD1 matches 7 bases. CDR3 size: 14 residues. The germline CDR1 and CDR2 sequences are LGHNA and YNFKEQ. V gave up 0 bases and J gave up 7 bases; unmatched junction bases: 5. CDR3 amino acids: CASSQETGLRGYTF. CDR3 DNA: TGTGCCAGCAGCCAAGAGACAGGGTTGCGTGGCTACACCTTC.

The chain carries TRBV19 and TRBJ1-2, with 7 positions matching TRBD1. The ends lost 5 bases at V and 6 bases at J; junction bases unmatched: 9. The CDR3 spans 14 residues. Per the germline V gene, CDR1 is LNHDA and CDR2 is SQIVND (reference sequence). In DNA form, the CDR3 reads TGTGCCAGTAGTGCTAAGACAGGGCCTCATGGCTACACCTTC. Translated: CASSAKTGPHGYTF.

The chain is built from TRBV7-2 and TRBJ1-5; 10 positions match TRBD1. Germline lookup yields CDR1 SGHTA and CDR2 FQGNSA. This CDR3 is 17 amino acids long. With 3 bases clipped from V and 0 bases from J, the junction kept 5 bases outside the gene matches. Here the CDR3 reads CASSFDRGLDSNQPQHF. Here the CDR3 DNA reads TGTGCCAGCAGCTTTGACAGGGGGCTCGATAGCAATCAGCCCCAGCATTTT.

This chain uses TRBV18 with TRBJ1-2, with 9 nucleotides matching TRBD1. Germline assignment: CDR1 KGHSH and CDR2 LQKENI. The CDR3 loop spans 14 amino acids. J gave up 4 bases and V 5 bases, and 5 bases lay outside the gene matches. CDR3 residues: CASSTTGGGYGYTF. CDR3 in DNA: TGTGCCAGCTCAACTACAGGGGGCGGCTATGGCTACACCTTC.

The rearrangement uses TRBV13 and TRBJ2-2, with 11 nucleotides matching TRBD2. This CDR3 spans 19 amino acids. Germline V lookup: CDR1 PRHDT, CDR2 FYEKMQ (reference sequence). After removal of 3 bases from V and 0 bases from J, the junction contained 9 bases not matched to a gene. The DNA for the CDR3 is TGTGCCAGCAGCTTTGCCCCGGGACTAGCGGAGGCGAACACCGGGGAGCTGTTTTTT. Encoded protein: CASSFAPGLAEANTGELFF. Drawing the rest from reference TRBV13 and TRBJ2-2, the complete variable domain is AAGVIQSPRHLIKEKRETATLKCYPIPRHDTVYWYQQGPGQDPQFLISFYEKMQSDKGSIPDRFSAQQFSDYHSELNMSSLELGDSALYFCASSFAPGLAEANTGELFFGEGSRLTVL.

The V and J genes are TRBV9 and TRBJ2-1; 10 bases are a match to TRBD2. Germline loops: CDR1 SGDLS, CDR2 YYNGEE. Trimming removed 3 bases from V and 4 bases from J; junction bases left unmatched: 7. This CDR3 has 16 residues. The CDR3 region has the DNA TGTGCCAGCAGCGCGAGGAGCGGGAGGGATTACAATGAGCAGTTCTTC. It specifies CASSARSGRDYNEQFF.

The chain is built from TRBV11-2 and TRBJ2-7; D gene ambiguous. Between the trimmed V and J ends, which lost 1 base and 11 bases, there was a span of 9 bases. Germline V gene data show CDR1 as SGHAT and CDR2 as FQNNGV. The CDR3 has 11 amino acids. The CDR3 DNA reads as TGTGCCAGCAGCTTAGCCGAAAGCGAGTACTTC. Protein sequence: CASSLAESEYF.

The V and J genes are TRBV6-1 and TRBJ2-1; TRBD2 matches at 10 bases. This CDR3 region has 14 residues. Per germline, CDR1 MNHNS and CDR2 SASEGT. The V and J ends lost 6 bases and 3 bases, in that order; junction bases with no gene match: 2. CDR3 loop: CASRASGSYNEQFF. For the CDR3, the DNA is TGTGCCAGCAGAGCTAGCGGGAGCTACAATGAGCAGTTCTTC.

The V and J genes are TRBV9 and TRBJ2-1; 10 bases are shared with TRBD1. CDR3 length: 13 amino acids. V lost 5 bases, J lost 12 bases, and 8 bases stayed unmatched. Per germline, CDR1 SGDLS and CDR2 YYNGEE. The CDR3 loop reads CASSAGTGDRQFF. CDR3 coding DNA: TGTGCCAGCAGTGCCGGGACAGGGGATAGGCAGTTCTTC.

With respect to this clone: The sample contains more than one DNA sequence encoding this CDR3. V and J are TRBV7-2 and TRBJ2-7; 12 positions match TRBD1. CDR3 length equals 14 residues. V shed 3 bases, J shed 4 bases, and the junction held 1 base outside the gene matches. The germline V gene has CDR1 SGHTA and CDR2 FQGNSA. CDR3 nucleotide sequence: TGTGCCAGCAGCTTGGGACAGGGGGCGTACGAGCAGTACTTC. Its translation: CASSLGQGAYEQYF.

The chain combines TRBV5-1 with TRBJ2-7, with 8 nucleotides matching TRBD2. In germline, CDR1 is SGHRS, CDR2 YFSETQ. V shed 0 bases and J 6 bases; nucleotides not matched to a gene: 8. The CDR3 extends over 15 amino acids. The CDR3 DNA sequence: TGCGCCAGCAGCTTGGCAGAACGGGGGGGCCCCGAGCAGTACTTC. This translates into CASSLAERGGPEQYF.

The rearrangement joins TRBV21-1 to TRBJ2-5; the listed D gene, TRBD2, was not tested against the DNA. TRBV21-1 is a documented pseudogene. This CDR3 comprises 11 residues. CDR3 residues: CASSVAQTQYF. Written as DNA, the CDR3 is TGTGCCAGCAGCGTAGCGCAGACCCAGTACTTC.

The V call is TRBV6-1, the J call TRBJ1-5; tentatively, D is TRBD1 (5 bases). V shed 2 bases and J shed 0 bases, with 8 bases lying between them. CDR3 length: 15 amino acids. Germline V CDR1 and CDR2: MNHNS, SASEGT. The CDR3 bases are TGTGCCAGCAGTGAACAGGACAATAGCAATCAGCCCCAGCATTTT. Protein sequence: CASSEQDNSNQPQHF.

The V and J genes are TRBV5-1 and TRBJ2-4, with a possible D match to TRBD1 (6 bases). Trimming took off 3 bases at V and 7 bases at J, with 14 bases between the two ends. Germline lookup yields CDR1 SGHRS and CDR2 YFSETQ. The CDR3 sequence is 14 residues long. CDR3 sequence reads: CASSSHSGANIQYF. CDR3 sequence (DNA): TGCGCCAGCAGCTCCCACTCAGGGGCCAACATTCAGTACTTC.

The V call is TRBV5-1, the J call TRBJ2-7; 7 nucleotides match TRBD2. The V gene's germline CDR1 is SGHRS and CDR2 YFSETQ. J was trimmed by 2 bases and V by 0 bases; bases with no gene match: 5. The CDR3 runs to 15 residues. The CDR3 reads CASSLDWEGPYEQYF. CDR3 in DNA: TGCGCCAGCAGCTTGGATTGGGAGGGCCCCTACGAGCAGTACTTC.

The chain couples TRBV13 to TRBJ2-7; 9 positions agree with TRBD2. Germline CDR1 is PRHDT and CDR2 is FYEKMQ (reference sequence). There are 15 residues in the CDR3. The junction had 6 bases not matched to a gene; V was cut back by 2 bases and J by 4 bases. CDR3 sequence (DNA): TGTGCCAGCAGCTTAAAGGCTAGCGGGGCATACGAGCAGTACTTC. It translates to CASSLKASGAYEQYF.